The clone carrying this TCR beta chain came up many times. Its antigen is undetermined. It was template switching that added a universal primer site, and there were unique molecular identifiers on the cDNA. TCRdb redid the calling of the 5' RACE reads with MiXCR, one entry per CDR3 protein. Seen here are some 97,000 distinct CDR3 sequences, 4.5% to 6.5% observed once, and the top ten hold 9.5% to 15%. This record belongs to a study of identical twins. Germline V gives CDR1 MNHEY, CDR2 SVGAGI. The CDR3 runs to 16 residues. With 2 bases clipped from V and 7 bases from J, the junction kept 7 bases outside the gene matches. The study, taken as a whole, reports: Models underestimated how often monozygotic twins shared out-of-frame TCR alpha. Twins' excess sharing was less marked for out-of-frame beta sequences.

Sequenced input: memory T cells sorted from blood. The V gene is TRBV6-5, the J gene TRBJ2-2; 10 bases line up with TRBD2. The origin of this receptor is a woman between 45 and 65 years old in good health. DNA for the CDR3: TGTGCCAGCAGTTACACTGGCAGCGGGAGGGGCGGGGAGCTGTTTTTT. Protein: CASSYTGSGRGGELFF.